These 15 T cell receptor beta chains originate from one sample sequenced in a study of T cell changes during pregnancy in multiple sclerosis (dated by TCRdb to between 2018 and 2021). The library relied on the immunoSEQ multiplex PCR assay. TCRdb took this table from immuneACCESS and kept in-frame rearrangements with V and J called. Such tables lack part of the clones; where checked against another copy, unresolved V genes explain under half of the gap, and the rest is unexplained. This sample holds about 120,000 clones; about 94% were observed only once. The ten largest clones represent 6% to 7% of the sample. The source was peripheral blood, collected before pregnancy. Source of these receptors: a female donor with multiple sclerosis, enrolled in a pregnancy study.

The chain carries TRBV6-5 and TRBJ1-1, with 9 bases matching TRBD1. V dropped 6 bases and J dropped 0; count of bases not matched to a gene: 5. CDR3 length: 15 amino acids. Germline V gives CDR1 MNHEY, CDR2 SVGAGI. This CDR3 reads CASRTGGRVNTEAFF. CDR3 coding DNA: TGTGCCAGCAGGACAGGGGGTCGTGTGAACACTGAAGCTTTCTTT.

This sequence joins TRBV6-1 and TRBJ1-2; D remains ambiguous. V lost 4 bases and J lost 0, with 9 bases in between. This CDR3 spans 14 amino acids. CDR1 is MNHNS and CDR2 is SASEGT in the germline V gene. CDR3 sequence (DNA): TGTGCCAGCAGTGTACAGTCTCCTAACTATGGCTACACCTTC. Protein: CASSVQSPNYGYTF.

V is TRBV7-9 and J is TRBJ2-5, with TRBD2 matching 11 bases. Unmatched junction bases numbered 15, after V lost 4 bases and J lost 5 bases. The CDR3 covers 18 residues. Germline values: CDR1 SEHNR, CDR2 FQNEAQ (reference sequence). The CDR3 loop is CASSSPPLLAGDEETQYF. For the CDR3, the DNA is TGTGCCAGCAGCTCGCCCCCCTTACTAGCGGGGGACGAGGAGACCCAGTACTTC.

This chain joins TRBV19 and TRBJ2-6, with TRBD1 as a possible D gene (6 bases). V lost 5 bases, J lost 0 bases, and 11 bases lay in between. CDR3 length: 16 amino acids. Germline lookup yields CDR1 LNHDA and CDR2 SQIVND (reference sequence). CDR3 sequence (DNA): TGTGCCAGTAGTCTGGACAGTGCCTCTGGGGCCAACGTCCTGACTTTC. Amino acids: CASSLDSASGANVLTF.

The genes are TRBV19 and TRBJ2-1, with TRBD1 matching 8 bases. The CDR3 covers 12 residues. Germline lookup yields CDR1 LNHDA and CDR2 SQIVND (reference sequence). V trimming: 9 bases; J trimming: 9 bases; junction bases outside the gene matches: 7. The CDR3 loop is CASRGPRAEQFF. The CDR3 DNA reads as TGTGCCAGCAGGGGGCCTAGGGCTGAGCAGTTCTTC.

The chain has TRBV28 and TRBJ1-5; D gene unclear. This CDR3 is built from 12 residues. Germline CDR1 and CDR2: MDHEN and SYDVKM. V shed 6 bases and J shed 2 bases, with 5 bases lying between them. The CDR3 DNA follows: TGTGCCAGCAGGGCTGGCAATCAGCCCCAGCATTTT. Protein: CASRAGNQPQHF.

This clone was seen only once. The rearrangement joins TRBV18 to TRBJ1-4; D unclear. The CDR3 spans 15 residues. The V gene's germline CDR1 is KGHSH and CDR2 LQKENI. Trimming stripped 3 bases from V and 7 bases from J, with 15 bases between. The CDR3 reads CASSPPGRLFEKLFF. Here the CDR3 DNA reads TGTGCCAGCTCACCCCCCGGGAGGTTATTTGAAAAACTGTTTTTT. Variable domain in full (rest from reference TRBV18 and TRBJ1-4): NAGVMQNPRHLVRRRGQEARLRCSPMKGHSHVYWYRQLPEEGLKFMVYLQKENIIDESGMPKERFSAEFPKEGPSILRIQQVVRGDSAAYFCASSPPGRLFEKLFFGSGTQLSVL.

The chain uses TRBV28 and TRBJ2-1; TRBD2 matches at 12 bases. CDR1 and CDR2 (germline): MDHEN, SYDVKM. V lost 4 bases, J lost 4 bases, and 8 bases stayed unmatched. The CDR3 spans 17 residues. CDR3 loop: CASSSDGTSGFYNEQFF. In DNA, the CDR3 is TGTGCCAGCAGTTCCGACGGGACTAGCGGGTTTTACAATGAGCAGTTCTTC.

The V call is TRBV2, the J call TRBJ2-2; D call uncertain. This CDR3 has 13 residues. Trimming pared 6 bases from V and 6 bases from J, leaving 11 bases between. Germline assignment: CDR1 SNHLY and CDR2 FYNNEI. The CDR3 bases are TGTGCCAGCAGCACCCATAGCCCCGGGGAGCTGTTTTTT. Protein: CASSTHSPGELFF.

The chain uses TRBV6-4 and TRBJ2-1; 16 bases are a match to TRBD2. CDR1 is MRHNA, CDR2 SNTAGT, per germline. This CDR3 spans 16 amino acids. V dropped 6 bases and J dropped 10; count of bases not matched to a gene: 9. Here the CDR3 DNA reads TGTGCCAGCAGCGCCGGGACTAGCGGGAGGGCGGGGGAGCAGTTCTTC. Translation: CASSAGTSGRAGEQFF.

The chain combines TRBV19 with TRBJ1-1; D might be TRBD1 (6 bases). V dropped 6 bases and J dropped 3 bases, with 14 bases sitting between them. CDR1 LNHDA and CDR2 SQIVND come from the germline V gene (reference sequence). This CDR3 comprises 14 residues. CDR3 bases: TGTGCCAGTAGAGAGGGGGTTCGGGACACTGAAGCTTTCTTT. It is translated as CASREGVRDTEAFF.

The J gene is TRBJ2-1, the V gene TRBV7-9; D might be TRBD2 (7 bases). Germline V lookup: CDR1 SEHNR, CDR2 FQNEAQ (reference sequence). The CDR3 consists of 15 residues. Trimming shortened V by 2 bases and J by 4 bases, and 12 bases separated the two germline ends. Written as DNA, the CDR3 is TGTGCCAGCAGCTTAAGCGGGACAAGTTACAATGAGCAGTTCTTC. As protein: CASSLSGTSYNEQFF.

The V and J genes are TRBV10-3 and TRBJ2-3; 7 nucleotides align to TRBD2. The ends lost 9 bases at V and 4 bases at J; junction bases unmatched: 7. This CDR3 is built from 13 residues. Germline CDR1 is ENHRY and CDR2 is SYGVKD. CDR3 coding DNA: TGTGCCATGGCGGGAGAAGGGGCAGATACGCAGTATTTT. Protein: CAMAGEGADTQYF.

The J gene is TRBJ2-1, the V gene TRBV7-3; D is possibly TRBD2 (6 bases). Deletions cut 3 bases from V and 9 bases from J, with 6 bases between. CDR3 length: 11 residues. Germline V gene data show CDR1 as SGHTA and CDR2 as FQGTGA. The CDR3 protein is CASSLGGEQFF. The CDR3 bases are TGTGCCAGCAGCTTGGGGGGTGAGCAGTTCTTC.

V usage is TRBV27 and J usage is TRBJ2-7, with 9 bases that match TRBD1. After removal of 2 bases from V and 0 bases from J, the junction contained 2 bases not matched to a gene. CDR3 size: 15 residues. CDR1 and CDR2 from the germline V gene are MNHEY and SMNVEV (reference sequence). CDR3 coding DNA: TGTGCCAGCAGTTTAAGGGGACAGGGCTCCTACGAGCAGTACTTC. Encoded protein: CASSLRGQGSYEQYF.